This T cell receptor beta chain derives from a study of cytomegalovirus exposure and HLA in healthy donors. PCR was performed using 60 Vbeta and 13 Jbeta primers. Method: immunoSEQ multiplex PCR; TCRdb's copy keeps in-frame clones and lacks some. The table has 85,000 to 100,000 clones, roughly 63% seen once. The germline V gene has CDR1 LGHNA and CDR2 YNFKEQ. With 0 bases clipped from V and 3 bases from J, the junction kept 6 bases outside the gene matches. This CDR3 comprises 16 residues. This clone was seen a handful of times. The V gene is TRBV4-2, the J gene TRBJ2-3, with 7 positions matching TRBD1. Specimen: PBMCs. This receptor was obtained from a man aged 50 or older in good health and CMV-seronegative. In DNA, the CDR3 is TGTGCCAGCAGCCAAGATTGTAGGGGGCGAACAGATACGCAGTATTTT. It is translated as CASSQDCRGRTDTQYF.